These T cell receptor beta chains were read from a single sample in a study. Each CDR3 protein is one row after TCRdb ran MiXCR on the RT-PCR reads. The sample contains some 4,200 distinct CDR3 sequences, 34% of which appear only once. Sequenced sample: memory CD4+ T cells from salivary gland. These TCRs come from a female donor with primary Sjogren's syndrome. CDR3s include the opening cysteine and the closing phenylalanine or tryptophan. Fields, in order: V gene, J gene, D gene, clone size, CDR3 protein, CDR3 DNA. The D gene is left open where the match is weak. Size values are once, few and many counts, or a class for expanded clones, and some rows have none.

TRBV24-1	TRBJ2-1	TRBD1	NA	CATSGDRDNYNEQFF	TGTGCCACCAGTGGGGACAGGGACAACTACAATGAGCAGTTCTTC
TRBV19	TRBJ2-6	TRBD2	NA	CASSALGTGGTGANVLTF	TGTGCCAGTAGTGCGCTTGGGACGGGAGGTACAGGGGCCAACGTCCTGACTTTC
TRBV11-2	TRBJ1-3	NA	medium-sized	CASSLDQRGARSGNTIYF	TGTGCCAGCAGCTTAGATCAGCGGGGGGCTAGAAGTGGAAACACCATATATTTT
TRBV5-1	TRBJ1-4	TRBD1	many	CASQTGATNEKLFF	TGCGCCAGCCAGACAGGGGCAACTAATGAAAAACTGTTTTTT
TRBV5-1	TRBJ2-1	TRBD1	NA	CASSITGEDTQFF	TGCGCCAGCAGCATCACAGGGGAAGATACGCAGTTCTTC
TRBV7-2	TRBJ1-2	TRBD1	medium-sized	CASSLSEGAHNYGYTF	TGTGCCAGCAGCTTAAGTGAGGGGGCCCATAACTATGGCTACACCTTC
TRBV7-2	TRBJ2-1	NA	medium-sized	CASSLEGSPGNEQFF	TGTGCCAGCAGCTTAGAAGGGTCCCCTGGCAATGAGCAGTTCTTC
TRBV7-9	TRBJ1-1	NA	medium-sized	CASSPQVRERRTEAFF	TGTGCCAGCAGCCCACAAGTGAGGGAAAGGAGGACTGAAGCTTTCTTT
TRBV18	TRBJ1-1	NA	many	CASSPQGRAEAFF	TGTGCCAGCTCACCCCAGGGGAGGGCTGAAGCTTTCTTT
TRBV25-1	TRBJ1-2	NA	medium-sized	CASTSRVSDGYTF	TGTGCCAGCACGTCTAGGGTATCGGATGGCTACACCTTC
TRBV20-1	TRBJ1-2	TRBD1	medium-sized	CSASKDRGLGGYTF	TGCAGTGCCAGTAAGGACAGGGGGCTCGGTGGCTACACCTTC
TRBV11-2	TRBJ1-6	TRBD1	NA	CASSHSDRANSPLHF	TGTGCCAGCAGCCACTCCGACAGGGCCAATTCACCCCTCCACTTT
TRBV20-1	TRBJ1-2	NA	NA	CSALGLGYTF	TGCAGTGCTCTGGGACTAGGCTACACCTTC
TRBV10-3	TRBJ1-2	NA	NA	CAISEGDYGYTF	TGTGCCATCAGTGAGGGTGACTATGGCTACACCTTC
TRBV7-9	TRBJ1-1	NA	medium-sized	CASSPPGSLTNTEAFF	TGTGCCAGCAGCCCCCCGGGCAGTCTGACGAACACTGAAGCTTTCTTT
TRBV20-1	TRBJ2-1	TRBD2	medium-sized	CSKSTSSGVLGSEQFF	TGCAGTAAATCTACCTCTAGCGGGGTGCTCGGGAGTGAGCAGTTCTTC
TRBV6-6	TRBJ2-3	NA	large	CASSYERPSTDTQYF	TGTGCCAGCAGTTACGAGAGACCTAGCACAGATACGCAGTATTTT
TRBV20-1	TRBJ2-1	TRBD2	once	CSARIAGGPSEQFF	TGCAGTGCTAGAATAGCGGGGGGGCCAAGTGAGCAGTTCTTC
TRBV27	TRBJ2-1	TRBD1	medium-sized	CASSLVVGQVYNEQFF	TGTGCCAGCAGTCTCGTGGTTGGACAGGTATACAATGAGCAGTTCTTC
TRBV3-1	TRBJ2-3	TRBD2	NA	CASSQLAGRRSTDTQYF	TGTGCCAGCAGCCAACTAGCGGGAAGAAGGAGCACAGATACGCAGTATTTT
TRBV12-3/TRBV12-4	TRBJ2-7	NA	NA	CASSLSSSGRGEQYF	TGTGCCAGCAGTTTATCGTCTAGCGGCAGGGGTGAGCAGTACTTC
TRBV6-5	TRBJ1-2	NA	large	CASSYSTGKNYGYTF	TGTGCCAGCAGTTACTCGACCGGGAAGAACTATGGCTACACCTTC
TRBV7-2	TRBJ1-2	NA	medium-sized	CASSLDQGYGYTF	TGTGCCAGCAGCCTGGATCAGGGTTATGGCTACACCTTC
TRBV20-1	TRBJ2-4	TRBD2	medium-sized	CSASPSGAKNIQYF	TGCAGTGCTAGTCCTAGCGGGGCCAAAAACATTCAGTACTTC
TRBV29-1	TRBJ2-5	TRBD2	large	CSGGTSGGLEETQYF	TGCAGCGGGGGGACTAGCGGGGGCCTCGAAGAGACCCAGTACTTC
TRBV29-1	TRBJ2-5	NA	large	CSAETGGETQYF	TGCAGCGCTGAGACGGGTGGAGAGACCCAGTACTTC
TRBV3-1	TRBJ1-1	NA	many	CASSQRSSNTEAFF	TGTGCCAGCAGCCAAAGATCCAGTAACACTGAAGCTTTCTTT
TRBV11-3	TRBJ2-2	NA	NA	CASSLVAGGAGELFF	TGTGCCAGCAGCTTAGTAGCCGGAGGGGCCGGGGAGCTGTTTTTT
TRBV20-1	TRBJ1-4	NA	many	CSARELNEKLFF	TGCAGTGCTAGAGAACTTAATGAAAAACTGTTTTTT
TRBV15	TRBJ1-2	NA	medium-sized	CATSAGVYGYTF	TGTGCCACCAGCGCCGGGGTTTATGGCTACACCTTC
TRBV7-9	TRBJ2-7	NA	NA	CASSRPAMGDLEQYF	TGTGCCAGCAGCCGCCCCGCTATGGGGGACTTAGAGCAGTACTTC
TRBV20-1	TRBJ2-5	TRBD2	medium-sized	CSLAGGNQETQYF	TGCAGTTTAGCGGGGGGAAACCAAGAGACCCAGTACTTC
TRBV5-1	TRBJ1-4	NA	medium-sized	CASRVLTNEKLFF	TGCGCCAGCAGGGTTTTGACTAATGAAAAACTGTTTTTT
TRBV6-2/TRBV6-3	TRBJ1-5	NA	medium-sized	CASSLHREDQPQHF	TGTGCCAGCAGTCTCCACAGGGAGGATCAGCCCCAGCATTTT
TRBV2	TRBJ1-6	NA	many	CASSTRTDNSPLHF	TGTGCCAGCAGTACCCGGACCGATAATTCACCCCTCCACTTT
TRBV9	TRBJ1-3	TRBD1	many	CASSVAGRQGGLRNTIYF	TGTGCCAGCAGCGTAGCTGGGAGACAGGGCGGTTTAAGAAACACCATATATTTT
TRBV12-3/TRBV12-4	TRBJ1-5	NA	NA	CASSPGTSGSNQPQHF	TGTGCCAGCAGTCCGGGGACTTCTGGGAGCAATCAGCCCCAGCATTTT
TRBV20-1	TRBJ2-5	NA	medium-sized	CSAPPAGEETQYF	TGCAGTGCACCACCCGCAGGGGAAGAGACCCAGTACTTC
TRBV20-1	TRBJ2-5	NA	large	CSASWEQTQYF	TGCAGTGCTAGCTGGGAACAGACCCAGTACTTC
TRBV20-1	TRBJ2-1	NA	medium-sized	CSAAPGSSYNEQFF	TGCAGTGCTGCCCCGGGGAGCTCCTACAATGAGCAGTTCTTC
TRBV11-1	TRBJ2-5	NA	medium-sized	CASSFTRDAETQYF	TGTGCCAGCAGCTTCACCAGGGATGCGGAGACCCAGTACTTC
TRBV20-1	TRBJ2-1	TRBD2	medium-sized	CSARASGGRSYNEQFF	TGCAGTGCTAGGGCTAGCGGGGGGCGCTCCTACAATGAGCAGTTCTTC
TRBV5-1	TRBJ1-6	TRBD1	medium-sized	CASSLEGGQNSPLHF	TGCGCCAGCAGCTTGGAGGGGGGACAGAATTCACCCCTCCACTTT
TRBV10-2	TRBJ2-1	TRBD2	NA	CASSRTSGGPGPSYEQFF	TGCGCCAGCAGTCGGACTAGCGGGGGGCCGGGACCTAGCTATGAGCAGTTCTTC